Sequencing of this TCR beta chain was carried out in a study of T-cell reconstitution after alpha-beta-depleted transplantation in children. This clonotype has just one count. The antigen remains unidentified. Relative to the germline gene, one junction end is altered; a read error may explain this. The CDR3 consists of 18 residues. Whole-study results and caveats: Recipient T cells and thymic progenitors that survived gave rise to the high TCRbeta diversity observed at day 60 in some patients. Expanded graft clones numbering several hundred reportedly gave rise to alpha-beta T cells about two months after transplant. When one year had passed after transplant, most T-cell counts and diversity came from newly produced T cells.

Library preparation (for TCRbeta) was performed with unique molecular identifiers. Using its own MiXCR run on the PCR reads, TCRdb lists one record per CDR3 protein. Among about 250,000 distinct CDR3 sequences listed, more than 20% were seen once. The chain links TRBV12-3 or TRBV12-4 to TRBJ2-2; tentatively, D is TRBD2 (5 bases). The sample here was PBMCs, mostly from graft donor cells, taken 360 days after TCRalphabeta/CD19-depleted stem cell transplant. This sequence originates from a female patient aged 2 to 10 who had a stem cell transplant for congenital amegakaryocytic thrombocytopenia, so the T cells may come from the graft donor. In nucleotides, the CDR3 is TGTACCAGCAGTTTAGCGCGACATACGGGCAAGTGGACCGGGGAGCTGTTTTTT. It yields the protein CTSSLARHTGKWTGELFF.